The 3 T cell receptor beta chains listed next were all sequenced from one sample in a study of OX40 agonist ivuxolimab in advanced cancers. Receptor libraries were prepared by the immunoSEQ multiplex PCR assay. Here the immuneACCESS table is served through TCRdb, limited to in-frame sequences with V and J called. Missing clones are a known gap in these copies; in checked studies unresolved V genes cover under half, and the rest lacks a known reason. This sample gives around 94,000 clones in total; more than 75% of them show up just once. Clones ranked in the top ten supply 0.31% of the sample. Sample: CD4+ or CD8+ T cells sorted from blood, taken in a trial of the OX40 agonist ivuxolimab. Source of these receptors: an adult with an advanced solid tumor such as melanoma, head and neck, liver or kidney cancer.

The chain joins TRBV7-9 to TRBJ1-3, with D maybe TRBD1 (6 bases). Trimming took off 5 bases at V and 1 base at J, with 9 bases between the two ends. Germline lookup yields CDR1 SEHNR and CDR2 FQNEAQ (reference sequence). The CDR3 consists of 14 residues. The chain's CDR3 is CASSPGQSGNTIYF. The CDR3 bases are TGTGCCAGCAGCCCAGGACAGTCTGGAAACACCATATATTTT.

This rearrangement joins TRBV6-5 to TRBJ2-1, with D perhaps TRBD1 (7 bases). The CDR3 runs 15 residues. V shed 6 bases and J shed 0 bases, with 12 bases lying between them. Germline V gene lookup returns CDR1 MNHEY and CDR2 SVGAGI. As DNA, the CDR3 is TGTGCCAGCAGCTCAGGGGGGTTCTCCTACAATGAGCAGTTCTTC. It translates to CASSSGGFSYNEQFF.

The chain uses TRBV4-1 and TRBJ2-7; D unclear. The CDR3 has 15 residues. The germline V gene has CDR1 MGHRA and CDR2 YSYEKL. Trimming pared 4 bases from V and 0 bases from J, leaving 13 bases between. The CDR3 coding sequence is TGCGCCAGCAGCCCACCAGACCTTAGCTCCTACGAGCAGTACTTC. This sequence encodes CASSPPDLSSYEQYF.